This TCR beta chain is from a study of blood T cell repertoires in COVID-19. This CDR3 is 13 amino acids long. J was trimmed by 5 bases and V by 6 bases; bases with no gene match: 3. Germline V gene sequence: CDR1 SNHLY, CDR2 FYNNEI. Only in-frame clones appear in the TCRdb table, and some are missing; sequencing was by immunoSEQ multiplex PCR. The table has approximately 270,000 clones, 86% seen once. The sequenced material came from PBMCs or T cells enriched from blood (not recorded which). The origin of this receptor is a man in his forties who had recovered from COVID-19. This chain uses TRBV2 with TRBJ1-5; 8 nucleotides align to TRBD1. CDR3 sequence reads: CASSATGDQPQHF. Here the CDR3 DNA reads TGTGCCAGCAGCGCGACAGGGGATCAGCCCCAGCATTTT. The complete variable domain, with remaining parts taken from reference TRBV2 and TRBJ1-5, reads EPEVTQTPSHQVTQMGQEVILRCVPISNHLYFYWYRQILGQKVEFLVSFYNNEISEKSEIFDDQFSVERPDGSNFTLKIRSTKLEDSAMYFCASSATGDQPQHFGDGTRLSIL.